Listed here are 15 T cell receptor beta chains from one sample, sequenced in a study of blood T cell repertoires in COVID-19 (dated by TCRdb to 2020 to 2021). The library came from the immunoSEQ multiplex PCR assay. Sourced from immuneACCESS, this table was stored by TCRdb with only in-frame sequences that have V and J called. A share of the clones is absent; for the studies checked, an unresolved V gene accounts for under half, and the remainder has no known explanation. This sample comprises 250,000 to 350,000 clones, about 89% of them detected only once. The ten most abundant clones make up around 2% of the sample. Sequencing was performed on peripheral blood. These receptors were obtained from a woman aged 30 to 39 with COVID-19, enrolled during active disease.

V is TRBV10-3 and J is TRBJ1-1; D call uncertain. Germline V CDR1 and CDR2: ENHRY, SYGVKD. This CDR3 is built from 15 residues. The V end was cut by 0 bases, the J end by 0 bases, with 8 bases between. The CDR3 loop reads CAISESGRMNTEAFF. Here the CDR3 DNA reads TGTGCCATCAGTGAGTCTGGCAGAATGAACACTGAAGCTTTCTTT.

This chain connects TRBV19 to TRBJ2-1, with D possibly TRBD2 on 5 matching bases. CDR1 and CDR2 from the germline V gene are LNHDA and SQIVND (reference sequence). The CDR3 is made up of 14 amino acids. V was trimmed by 2 bases and J by 4 bases, leaving 9 bases between them. In DNA, the CDR3 is TGTGCCAGTAGTATACTAGCTCCATACAATGAGCAGTTCTTC. Protein product: CASSILAPYNEQFF.

The rearrangement links TRBV6-6 to TRBJ2-5; 10 positions match TRBD1. Germline-derived CDR1 and CDR2 are MNHNY and SVGAGI (reference sequence). The CDR3 has 15 residues. Trimming removed 2 bases from V and 2 bases from J; junction bases left unmatched: 2. CDR3 sequence: CASSYRGQGQETQYF. In nucleotides, the CDR3 is TGTGCCAGCAGTTACCGGGGACAGGGGCAAGAGACCCAGTACTTC.

The V call is TRBV5-1, the J call TRBJ1-2; 7 bases map to TRBD1. This CDR3 has 15 residues. CDR1 is SGHRS, CDR2 YFSETQ, per germline. V lost 1 base, J lost 4 bases, and 7 bases stayed unmatched. CDR3 DNA sequence: TGCGCCAGCAGCTTGTTAGGTCAGGGGGGCTATGGCTACACCTTC. Translated, it gives CASSLLGQGGYGYTF.

This clone has more than one count but fewer than ten. The J gene is TRBJ2-7, the V gene TRBV7-9; 9 positions agree with TRBD1. CDR1 and CDR2 from the germline V gene are SEHNR and FQNEAQ (reference sequence). The CDR3 extends over 16 amino acids. With 3 bases clipped from V and 2 bases from J, the junction kept 8 bases outside the gene matches. The CDR3 protein is CASSLDRGKLPYEQYF. The CDR3 region has the DNA TGTGCCAGCAGCTTGGACAGGGGTAAGCTACCCTACGAGCAGTACTTC.

The chain combines TRBV28 with TRBJ1-5; D is undetermined. From germline, CDR1 is MDHEN and CDR2 SYDVKM. The CDR3 contains 12 residues. Trimming removed 5 bases at V and 4 bases at J, with 6 bases between. The CDR3 sequence: CASSVVNQPQHF. The DNA for the CDR3 is TGTGCCAGCAGTGTAGTGAATCAGCCCCAGCATTTT. Complete variable domain (other parts from reference TRBV28 and TRBJ1-5): DVKVTQSSRYLVKRTGEKVFLECVQDMDHENMFWYRQDPGLGLRLIYFSYDVKMKEKGDIPEGYSVSREKKERFSLILESASTNQTSMYLCASSVVNQPQHFGDGTRLSIL.

The chain recombines TRBV10-3 with TRBJ1-1, with 7 bases identical to TRBD1. The CDR3 consists of 17 residues. Germline lookup yields CDR1 ENHRY and CDR2 SYGVKD. J was trimmed by 1 base and V by 3 bases; bases with no gene match: 11. As DNA, the CDR3 is TGTGCCATCAGTGAAGGGATAGGCCGGACAGGGAACACTGAAGCTTTCTTT. Translating gives CAISEGIGRTGNTEAFF.

The chain joins TRBV7-8 to TRBJ2-5, with a possible D match to TRBD2 (5 bases). CDR3 length: 13 amino acids. Trimming took 0 bases from V and 7 from J, leaving 9 bases between them. Germline CDR1 reads SGHVS; CDR2 reads FQNEAQ. This CDR3 is CASSLAAASTQYF. The CDR3 DNA is TGTGCCAGCAGCTTAGCAGCGGCGTCGACCCAGTACTTC.

The chain uses TRBV29-1 and TRBJ1-2, with 11 bases that match TRBD1. Germline V gene data show CDR1 as SQVTM and CDR2 as ANQGSEA. J gave up 8 bases and V 5 bases, and 13 bases lay outside the gene matches. The CDR3 is 15 amino acids. The DNA for the CDR3 is TGCAGCGTTCCCCCGGTCGGACAGGGGGCGTTGGGCTACACCTTC. It yields the protein CSVPPVGQGALGYTF.

The chain employs TRBV14 and TRBJ1-2, with 8 bases fitting TRBD1. Germline CDR1 reads SGHDN; CDR2 reads FVKESK. The ends lost 4 bases at V and 7 bases at J; junction bases unmatched: 5. This CDR3 is 13 amino acids long. CDR3 DNA sequence: TGTGCCAGCAGCCTTCAACAGGGGGTTGGCTACACCTTC. This translates into CASSLQQGVGYTF.

J is TRBJ1-1 and V is TRBV27; the D gene is possibly TRBD1 (5 bases). The CDR3 extends over 15 amino acids. Trimming took off 6 bases at V and 2 bases at J, with 16 bases between the two ends. Germline V gene data show CDR1 as MNHEY and CDR2 as SMNVEV (reference sequence). DNA of the CDR3: TGTGCCAGCAGCCCCCCGGGGGGGGGAAACACTGAAGCTTTCTTT. Amino acids: CASSPPGGGNTEAFF.

The count of this clone is one. This chain connects TRBV7-9 to TRBJ1-4; D remains ambiguous. CDR3 size: 13 residues. The germline V gene has CDR1 SEHNR and CDR2 FQNEAQ (reference sequence). Trimming cost V 2 bases and J 6 bases, with 7 bases left between them. CDR3 sequence: CASSLSLDEKLFF. CDR3 nucleotides: TGTGCCAGCAGCTTATCCCTAGATGAAAAACTGTTTTTT. Supplemented by reference TRBV7-9 and TRBJ1-4, the full variable domain reads DTGVSQNPRHKITKRGQNVTFRCDPISEHNRLYWYRQTLGQGPEFLTYFQNEAQLEKSRLLSDRFSAERPKGSFSTLEIQRTEQGDSAMYLCASSLSLDEKLFFGSGTQLSVL.

The CDR3 region has the DNA TGTGCCAGCAGTGAAGCTAGCGGGGAGGTCTATGAGCAGTTCTTC. The encoded protein is CASSEASGEVYEQFF. The J gene is TRBJ2-1, the V gene TRBV25-1, with 9 bases fitting TRBD2. Germline V gene sequence: CDR1 MGHDK, CDR2 SYGVNS. Germline trimming cut 2 bases from V and 8 bases from J; bases unmatched to any gene: 7. CDR3 length: 15 residues.

The chain has TRBV6-4 and TRBJ2-3; 9 nucleotides align to TRBD1. Germline trimming cut 2 bases from V and 5 bases from J; bases unmatched to any gene: 5. This CDR3 is built from 15 residues. The germline CDR1 and CDR2 sequences are MRHNA and SNTAGT. The CDR3 sequence: CASSDGTGSGDTQYF. DNA of the CDR3: TGTGCCAGCAGTGACGGGACAGGGTCGGGAGATACGCAGTATTTT.

This chain uses TRBV30 with TRBJ2-7, with D perhaps matching TRBD2 (5 bases). The CDR3 length is 16 residues. V lost 3 bases, J lost 0 bases, and 18 bases lay in between. Germline V gene sequence: CDR1 GTSNPN, CDR2 SVGIG (reference sequence). The CDR3 DNA follows: TGTGCCTGGAGGCTGTGGAGGACCTCGAGCTCCTACGAGCAGTACTTC. This encodes CAWRLWRTSSSYEQYF.